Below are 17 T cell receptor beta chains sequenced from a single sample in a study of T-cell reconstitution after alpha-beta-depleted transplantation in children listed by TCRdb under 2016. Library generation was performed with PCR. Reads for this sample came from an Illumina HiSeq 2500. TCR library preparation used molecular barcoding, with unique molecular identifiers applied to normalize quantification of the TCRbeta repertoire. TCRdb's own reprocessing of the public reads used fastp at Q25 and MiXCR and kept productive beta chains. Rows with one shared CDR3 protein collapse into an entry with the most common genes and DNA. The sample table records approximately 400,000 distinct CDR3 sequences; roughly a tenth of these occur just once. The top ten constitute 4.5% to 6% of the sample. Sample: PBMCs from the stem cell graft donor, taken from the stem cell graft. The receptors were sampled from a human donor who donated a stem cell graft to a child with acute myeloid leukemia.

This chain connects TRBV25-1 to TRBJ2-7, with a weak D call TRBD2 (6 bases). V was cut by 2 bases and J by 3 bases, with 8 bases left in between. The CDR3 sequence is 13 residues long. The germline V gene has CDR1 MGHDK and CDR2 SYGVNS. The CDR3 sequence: CASSERLVYEQYF. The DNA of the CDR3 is TGTGCCAGCAGTGAAAGACTAGTCTACGAGCAGTACTTC.

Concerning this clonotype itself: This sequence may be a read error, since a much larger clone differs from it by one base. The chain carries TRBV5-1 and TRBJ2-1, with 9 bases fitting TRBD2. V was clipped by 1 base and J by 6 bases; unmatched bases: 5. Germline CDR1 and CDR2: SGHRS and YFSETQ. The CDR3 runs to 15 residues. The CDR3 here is CASSLSRGRANEQFF. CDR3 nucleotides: TGCGCCAGCAGCTTGAGTCGCGGGAGGGCCAATGAGCAGTTCTTC.

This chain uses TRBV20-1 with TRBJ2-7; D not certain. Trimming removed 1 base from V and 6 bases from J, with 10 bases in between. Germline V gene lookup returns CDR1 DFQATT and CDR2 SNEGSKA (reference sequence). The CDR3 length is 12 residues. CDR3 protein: CSARGGSPEQYV. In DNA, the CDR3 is TGCAGTGCTAGAGGCGGATCCCCCGAGCAGTACGTC.

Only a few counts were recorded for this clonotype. The CDR3 DNA follows: TGCGCCAGCAGCCAAGAATTTGCTCGTTCAAATGAGCAGTTCTTC. It encodes CASSQEFARSNEQFF. This chain links TRBV4-3 with TRBJ2-1; D call uncertain. Looked up from germline, CDR1 is LGHNA and CDR2 is YSLEER. The ends were cut back, 0 bases at V and 7 bases at J, with 13 bases in the middle. The CDR3 is made up of 15 amino acids.

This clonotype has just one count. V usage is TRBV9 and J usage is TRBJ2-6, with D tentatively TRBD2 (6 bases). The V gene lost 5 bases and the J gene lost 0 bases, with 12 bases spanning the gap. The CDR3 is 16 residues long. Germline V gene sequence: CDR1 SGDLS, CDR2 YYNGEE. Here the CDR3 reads CASRWGDPSGANVLTF. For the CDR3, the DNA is TGTGCCAGCAGGTGGGGGGACCCCTCTGGGGCCAACGTCCTGACTTTC. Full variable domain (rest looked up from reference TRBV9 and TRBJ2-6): DSGVTQTPKHLITATGQRVTLRCSPRSGDLSVYWYQQSLDQGLQFLIQYYNGEERAKGNILERFSAQQFPDLHSELNLSSLELGDSALYFCASRWGDPSGANVLTFGAGSRLTVL.

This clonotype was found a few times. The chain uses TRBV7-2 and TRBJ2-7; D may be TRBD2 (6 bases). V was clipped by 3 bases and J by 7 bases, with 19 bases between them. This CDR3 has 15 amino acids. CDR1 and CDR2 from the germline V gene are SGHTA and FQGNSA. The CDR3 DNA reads TGTGCCAGCAGCTTGGCGGGACGCCTTTTCGGAGAGCAGTACTTC. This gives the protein CASSLAGRLFGEQYF.

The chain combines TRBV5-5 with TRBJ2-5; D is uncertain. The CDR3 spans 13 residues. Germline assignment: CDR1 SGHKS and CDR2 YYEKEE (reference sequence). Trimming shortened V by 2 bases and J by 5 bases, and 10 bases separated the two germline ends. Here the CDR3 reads CASSFGWQETQYF. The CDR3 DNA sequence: TGTGCCAGCAGCTTTGGTTGGCAGGAGACCCAGTACTTC.

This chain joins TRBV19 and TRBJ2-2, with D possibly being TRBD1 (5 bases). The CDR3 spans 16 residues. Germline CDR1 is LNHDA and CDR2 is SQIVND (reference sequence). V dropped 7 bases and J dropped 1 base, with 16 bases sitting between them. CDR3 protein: CASNARGTMNTGELFF. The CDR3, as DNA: TGTGCCAGTAACGCTAGGGGTACTATGAACACCGGGGAGCTGTTTTTT. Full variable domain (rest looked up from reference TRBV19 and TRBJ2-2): DGGITQSPKYLFRKEGQNVTLSCEQNLNHDAMYWYRQDPGQGLRLIYYSQIVNDFQKGDIAEGYSVSREKKESFPLTVTSAQKNPTAFYLCASNARGTMNTGELFFGEGSRLTVL.

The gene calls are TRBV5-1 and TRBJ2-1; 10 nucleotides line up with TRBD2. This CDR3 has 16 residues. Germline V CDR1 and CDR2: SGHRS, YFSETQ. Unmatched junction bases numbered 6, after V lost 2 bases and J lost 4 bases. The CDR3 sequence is CASSFPSGGAYNEQFF. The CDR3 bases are TGCGCCAGCAGCTTCCCCAGCGGGGGGGCGTACAATGAGCAGTTCTTC. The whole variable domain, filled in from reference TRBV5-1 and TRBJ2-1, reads KAGVTQTPRYLIKTRGQQVTLSCSPISGHRSVSWYQQTPGQGLQFLFEYFSETQRNKGNFPGRFSGRQFSNSRSEMNVSTLELGDSALYLCASSFPSGGAYNEQFFGPGTRLTVL.

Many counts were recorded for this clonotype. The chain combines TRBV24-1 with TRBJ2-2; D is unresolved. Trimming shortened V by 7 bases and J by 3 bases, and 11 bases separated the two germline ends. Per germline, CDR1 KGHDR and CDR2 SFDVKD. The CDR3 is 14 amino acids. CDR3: CATRARLHTGELFF. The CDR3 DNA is TGTGCCACCAGGGCTAGACTTCACACCGGGGAGCTGTTTTTT.

CDR3 amino acids: CASKTSGSSYEQYF. DNA for the CDR3: TGTGCCAGCAAGACTAGCGGGAGCTCCTACGAGCAGTACTTC. This sequence joins TRBV7-6 and TRBJ2-7, with 12 bases identical to TRBD2. V was clipped by 7 bases and J by 0 bases; unmatched bases: 1. This CDR3 is 14 amino acids long. Looked up from germline, CDR1 is SGHVS and CDR2 is FNYEAQ.

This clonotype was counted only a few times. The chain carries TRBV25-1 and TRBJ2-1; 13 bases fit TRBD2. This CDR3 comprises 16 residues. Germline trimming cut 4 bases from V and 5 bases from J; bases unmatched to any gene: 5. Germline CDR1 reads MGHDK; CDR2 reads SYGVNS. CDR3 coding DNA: TGTGCCAGCAGTGGGTACGGGACTAGCGGGAACAATGAGCAGTTCTTC. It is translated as CASSGYGTSGNNEQFF.

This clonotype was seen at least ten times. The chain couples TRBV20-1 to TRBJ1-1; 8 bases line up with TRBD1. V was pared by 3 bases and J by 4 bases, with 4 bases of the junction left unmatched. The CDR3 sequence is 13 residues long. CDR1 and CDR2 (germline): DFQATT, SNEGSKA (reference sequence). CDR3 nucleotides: TGCAGTGCTAGTTCTACAGGGGGCACTGAAGCTTTCTTT. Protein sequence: CSASSTGGTEAFF.

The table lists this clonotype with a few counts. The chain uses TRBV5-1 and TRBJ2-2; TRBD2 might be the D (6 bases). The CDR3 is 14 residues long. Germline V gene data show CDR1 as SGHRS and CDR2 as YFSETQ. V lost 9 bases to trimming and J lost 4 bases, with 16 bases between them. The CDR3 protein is CAITKEGGTGELFF. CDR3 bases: TGCGCCATCACAAAAGAGGGAGGCACCGGGGAGCTGTTTTTT.

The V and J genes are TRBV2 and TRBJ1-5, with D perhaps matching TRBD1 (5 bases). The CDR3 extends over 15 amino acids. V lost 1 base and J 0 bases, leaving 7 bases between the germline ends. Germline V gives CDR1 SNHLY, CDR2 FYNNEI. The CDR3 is CASSEGQGSNQPQHF. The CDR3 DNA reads TGTGCCAGCAGTGAAGGGCAGGGTAGCAATCAGCCCCAGCATTTT.

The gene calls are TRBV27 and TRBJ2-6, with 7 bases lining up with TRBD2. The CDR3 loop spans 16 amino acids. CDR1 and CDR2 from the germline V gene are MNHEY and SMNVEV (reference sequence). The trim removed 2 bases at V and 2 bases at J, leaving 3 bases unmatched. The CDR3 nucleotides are TGTGCCAGCAGTTTACATGGGACTACTGGGGCCAACGTCCTGACTTTC. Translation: CASSLHGTTGANVLTF. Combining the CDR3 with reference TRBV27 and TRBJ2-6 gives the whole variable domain EAQVTQNPRYLITVTGKKLTVTCSQNMNHEYMSWYRQDPGLGLRQIYYSMNVEVTDKGDVPEGYKVSRKEKRNFPLILESPSPNQTSLYFCASSLHGTTGANVLTFGAGSRLTVL.

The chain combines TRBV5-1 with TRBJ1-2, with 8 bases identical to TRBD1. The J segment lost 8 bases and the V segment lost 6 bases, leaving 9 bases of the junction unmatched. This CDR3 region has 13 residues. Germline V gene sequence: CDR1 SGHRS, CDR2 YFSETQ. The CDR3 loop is CASTVGQGKGYTF. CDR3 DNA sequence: TGCGCCAGCACTGTCGGACAGGGAAAGGGCTACACCTTC.